This T cell receptor beta chain was obtained from a study of regulatory T cells in long-lasting Graves disease. V gave up 3 bases and J gave up 0 bases, with 15 bases separating them. The CDR3 extends over 16 amino acids. Germline V lookup: CDR1 LNHDA, CDR2 SQIVND (reference sequence). Time point given: newly diagnosed GD, antithyroid drugs for less than 3 months. The TCR library was made from RNA extracted from PBMCs. The EDTA tubes were filled with 8.5 to 9.5 milliliters of drawn peripheral blood. On this clonotype itself: Its target is not known.

Through Arm-PCR of CDR3 regions and iRepertoire HTBI primers, TCR beta libraries were built. MiXCR, applied by TCRdb to the multiplex PCR reads, yields one record per CDR3 protein. This table has fewer than 650,000 distinct CDR3 sequences, about 16% appearing once. Findings and caveats of the study: Persistent disease showed a preference for TRBV28, TRBJ1-2 and TRBJ2-5.

These sequences were also reported in another study, on T cells in Graves' hyperthyroidism and ophthalmopathy. As that report states: A patient was excluded if there was uncontrolled infection, other autoimmune disease, pregnancy or lactation.

This clonotype was obtained from a man between 18 and 29 years old with Graves disease. Material: peripheral blood mononuclear cells (PBMCs), obtained at new diagnosis, from a patient treated with antithyroid drugs. V usage is TRBV19 and J usage is TRBJ2-7; D remains unclear. CDR3 sequence: CASSMARGLSSYEQYF. The CDR3 nucleotides read TGTGCCAGTAGTATGGCTCGTGGCCTTTCCTCCTACGAGCAGTACTTC. The complete variable domain, with remaining parts taken from reference TRBV19 and TRBJ2-7, reads DGGITQSPKYLFRKEGQNVTLSCEQNLNHDAMYWYRQDPGQGLRLIYYSQIVNDFQKGDIAEGYSVSREKKESFPLTVTSAQKNPTAFYLCASSMARGLSSYEQYFGPGTRLTVT.